This section outlines one T cell receptor beta chain sequence together with its context. It was at deep level that the assay was run. Method: immunoSEQ multiplex PCR; TCRdb's copy keeps in-frame clones and lacks some. Of approximately 1.4 million clones listed, approximately 98% are singletons. The data originate from a study of shared clonotypes between healthy human individuals. CD45RA-negative memory and CD45RA+ naive subsets were split from the CD4+ cells. This clonotype originated in a man in his thirties or forties in good health. Sequenced input: naive CD4+ T cells sorted from blood. The subset denotes: CD45RA+ positively selected.

The CDR3 reads CASSYDRGHQPQHF. CDR3 DNA sequence: TGTGCCAGCAGCTACGACAGGGGGCATCAGCCCCAGCATTTT. This rearrangement joins TRBV5-8 to TRBJ1-5; 10 bases agree with TRBD1. Per the germline V gene, CDR1 is SGHTS and CDR2 is YDEGEE. CDR3 size: 14 residues. With 3 bases clipped from V and 5 bases from J, the junction kept 2 bases outside the gene matches.